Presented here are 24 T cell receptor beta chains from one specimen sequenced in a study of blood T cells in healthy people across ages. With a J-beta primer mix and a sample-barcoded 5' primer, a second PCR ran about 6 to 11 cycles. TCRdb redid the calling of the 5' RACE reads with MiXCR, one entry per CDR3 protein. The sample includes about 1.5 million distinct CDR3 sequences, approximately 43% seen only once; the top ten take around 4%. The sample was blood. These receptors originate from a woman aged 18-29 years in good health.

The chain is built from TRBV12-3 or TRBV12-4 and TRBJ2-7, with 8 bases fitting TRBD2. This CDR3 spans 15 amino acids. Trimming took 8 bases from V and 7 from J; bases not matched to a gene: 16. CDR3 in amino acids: CASGPIAGSLNEQYF. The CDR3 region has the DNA TGTGCCAGCGGGCCGATAGCGGGATCCCTTAATGAGCAGTACTTC.

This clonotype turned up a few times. This CDR3 reads CASSPLSVGSGANVLTF. DNA of the CDR3: TGTGCCAGCAGTCCGCTGTCCGTTGGCTCTGGGGCCAACGTCCTGACTTTC. This chain connects TRBV27 to TRBJ2-6; no clear D. Germline assignment: CDR1 MNHEY and CDR2 SMNVEV (reference sequence). V shed 5 bases and J shed 0 bases, with 14 bases lying between them. This CDR3 has 17 residues.

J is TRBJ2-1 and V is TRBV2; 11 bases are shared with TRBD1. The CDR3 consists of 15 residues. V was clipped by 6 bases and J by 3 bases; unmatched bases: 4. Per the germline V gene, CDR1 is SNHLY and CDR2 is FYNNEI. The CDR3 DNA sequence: TGTGCCAGCAGGGGGACAGGGGGGAACTACAATGAGCAGTTCTTC. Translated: CASRGTGGNYNEQFF.

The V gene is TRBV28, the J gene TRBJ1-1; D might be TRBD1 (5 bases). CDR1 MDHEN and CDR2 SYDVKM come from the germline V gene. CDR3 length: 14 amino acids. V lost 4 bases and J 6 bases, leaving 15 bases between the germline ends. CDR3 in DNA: TGTGCCAGCAGTTATATAACCCGGGGGGCTGAAGCTTTCTTT. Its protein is CASSYITRGAEAFF.

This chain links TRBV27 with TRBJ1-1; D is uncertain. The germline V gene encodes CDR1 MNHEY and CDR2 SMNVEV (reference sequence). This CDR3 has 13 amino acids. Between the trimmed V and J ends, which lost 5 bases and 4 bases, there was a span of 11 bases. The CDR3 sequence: CASSARRGTEAFF. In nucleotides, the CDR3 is TGTGCCAGCAGTGCCAGACGGGGCACTGAAGCTTTCTTT.

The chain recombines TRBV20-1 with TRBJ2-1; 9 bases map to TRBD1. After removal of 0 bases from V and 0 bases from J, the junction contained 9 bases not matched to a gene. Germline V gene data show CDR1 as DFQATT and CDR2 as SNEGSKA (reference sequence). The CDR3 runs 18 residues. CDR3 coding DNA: TGCAGTGCTAGAGATACGACAGGGGGGTGGAGCTCCTACAATGAGCAGTTCTTC. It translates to CSARDTTGGWSSYNEQFF.

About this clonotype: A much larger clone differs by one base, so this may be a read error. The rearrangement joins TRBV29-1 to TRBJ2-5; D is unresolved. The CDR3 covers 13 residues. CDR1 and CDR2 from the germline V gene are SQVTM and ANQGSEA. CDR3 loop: CGSLRMDQETQYF. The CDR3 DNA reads TGCGGCTCCCTACGTATGGACCAAGAGACCCAGTACTTC.

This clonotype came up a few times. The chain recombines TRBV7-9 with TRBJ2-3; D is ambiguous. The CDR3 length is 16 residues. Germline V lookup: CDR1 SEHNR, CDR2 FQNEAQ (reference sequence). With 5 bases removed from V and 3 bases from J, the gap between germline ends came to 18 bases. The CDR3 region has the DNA TGTGCCAGCAGCGCCCTGCCCACACTTCAGACAGATACGCAGTATTTT. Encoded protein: CASSALPTLQTDTQYF.

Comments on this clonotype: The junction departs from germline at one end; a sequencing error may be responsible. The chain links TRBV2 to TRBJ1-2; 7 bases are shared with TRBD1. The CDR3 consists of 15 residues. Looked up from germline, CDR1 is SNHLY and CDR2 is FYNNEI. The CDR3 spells CAGSPQGSANYDYTF. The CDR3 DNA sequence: TGTGCCGGCAGTCCACAGGGGTCCGCTAACTATGACTACACCTTC.

The CDR3 sequence is CSVGTGINTQYF. The CDR3, as DNA: TGCAGCGTTGGGACAGGGATAAATACGCAGTATTTT. The chain combines TRBV29-1 with TRBJ2-3; 8 bases match TRBD1. J was trimmed by 7 bases and V by 4 bases; bases with no gene match: 4. Germline assignment: CDR1 SQVTM and CDR2 ANQGSEA. The CDR3 sequence is 12 residues long.

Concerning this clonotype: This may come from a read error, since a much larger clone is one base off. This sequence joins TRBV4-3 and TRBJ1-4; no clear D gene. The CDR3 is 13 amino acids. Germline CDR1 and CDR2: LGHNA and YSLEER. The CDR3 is CASNQDKEGLLFF. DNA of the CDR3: TGCGCCAGCAACCAAGATAAGGAGGGCTTGCTGTTTTTT.

Here the CDR3 DNA reads TGTGCCAGCAGCTTAGTTCCGGGAGGGCGGTCCGGGGAGCTGTTTTTT. Translating it yields CASSLVPGGRSGELFF. The V call is TRBV7-2, the J call TRBJ2-2; 8 nucleotides line up with TRBD2. Per germline, CDR1 SGHTA and CDR2 FQGNSA. Losses at the gene ends were 1 base for V and 6 bases for J; bases not matched to a gene: 7. This CDR3 has 16 residues.

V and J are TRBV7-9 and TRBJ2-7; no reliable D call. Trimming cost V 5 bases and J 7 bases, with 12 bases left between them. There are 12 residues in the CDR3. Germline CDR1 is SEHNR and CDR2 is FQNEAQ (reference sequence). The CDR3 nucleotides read TGTGCCAGCAGCAATAATTTCGATGAGCAGTACTTC. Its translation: CASSNNFDEQYF.

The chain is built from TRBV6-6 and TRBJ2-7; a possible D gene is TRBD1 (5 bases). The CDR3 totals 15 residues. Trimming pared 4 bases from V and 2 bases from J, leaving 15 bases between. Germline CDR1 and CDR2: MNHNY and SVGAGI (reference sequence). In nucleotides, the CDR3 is TGTGCCAGCAGTTTTTCTTCATCGACAGCCTACGAGCAGTACTTC. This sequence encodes CASSFSSSTAYEQYF.

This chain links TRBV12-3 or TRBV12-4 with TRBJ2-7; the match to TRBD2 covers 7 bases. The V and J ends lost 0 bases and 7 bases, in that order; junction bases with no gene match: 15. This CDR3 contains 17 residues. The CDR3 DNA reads TGTGCCAGCAGTTTAGCACCCAGGAGAGCGGGAATCAATGAGCAGTACTTC. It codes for CASSLAPRRAGINEQYF.

This CDR3 reads CASSPGTGPTSSEAFF. DNA of the CDR3: TGCGCCAGCAGCCCTGGGACAGGGCCCACATCTAGTGAAGCTTTCTTT. The gene calls are TRBV5-1 and TRBJ1-1, with 9 bases fitting TRBD1. Per germline, CDR1 SGHRS and CDR2 YFSETQ. With 4 bases clipped from V and 7 bases from J, the junction kept 14 bases outside the gene matches. This CDR3 region has 16 residues.

CDR3 DNA sequence: TGCAGTGCTCGACGTCCTTCCCGGGACACTAATGAAAAACTGTTTTTT. This sequence encodes CSARRPSRDTNEKLFF. V usage is TRBV20-1 and J usage is TRBJ1-4, with a weak D call TRBD1 (5 bases). The CDR3 is made up of 16 amino acids. The germline gives CDR1 DFQATT, CDR2 SNEGSKA (reference sequence). Trimming removed 5 bases from V and 2 bases from J, with 18 bases in between.

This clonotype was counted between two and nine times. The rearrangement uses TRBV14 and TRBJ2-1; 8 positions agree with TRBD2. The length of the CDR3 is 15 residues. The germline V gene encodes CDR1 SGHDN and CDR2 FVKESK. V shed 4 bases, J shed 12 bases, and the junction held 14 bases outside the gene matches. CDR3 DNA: TGTGCCAGCAGCCTCCGGCCAGCGGGAGTTGTCGGGCAGTTCTTC. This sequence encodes CASSLRPAGVVGQFF.

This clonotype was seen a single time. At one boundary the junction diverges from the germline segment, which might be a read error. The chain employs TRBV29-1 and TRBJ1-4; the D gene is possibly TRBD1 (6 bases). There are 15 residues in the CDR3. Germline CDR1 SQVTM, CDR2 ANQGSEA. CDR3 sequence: CGVGRTASTNEKLFF. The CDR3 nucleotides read TGCGGCGTTGGGAGGACAGCCTCAACTAATGAAAAACTGTTTTTT.

CDR3 residues: CASSYPGTVGTEAFF. The CDR3 DNA sequence: TGTGCCAGCAGTTACCCCGGGACGGTGGGCACTGAAGCTTTCTTT. The chain carries TRBV6-6 and TRBJ1-1; D perhaps matches TRBD1 (5 bases). Between the trimmed V and J ends, which lost 2 bases and 4 bases, there was a span of 14 bases. The CDR3 totals 15 residues. CDR1 and CDR2 (germline): MNHNY, SVGAGI (reference sequence).

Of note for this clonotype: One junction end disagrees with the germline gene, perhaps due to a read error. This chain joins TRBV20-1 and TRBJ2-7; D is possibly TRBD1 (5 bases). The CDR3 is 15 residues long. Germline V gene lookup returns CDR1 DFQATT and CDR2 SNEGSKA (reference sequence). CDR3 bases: TGCAGTGCCAGAGGAATCGACAGTCCTGGTTGGGAGCAGTACTTC. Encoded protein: CSARGIDSPGWEQYF.

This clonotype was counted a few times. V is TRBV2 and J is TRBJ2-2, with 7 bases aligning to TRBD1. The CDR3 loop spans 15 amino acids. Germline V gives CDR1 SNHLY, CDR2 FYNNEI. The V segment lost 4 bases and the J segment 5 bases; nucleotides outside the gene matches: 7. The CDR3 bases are TGTGCCAGCAGTGGAGACAGGGCGGTGACCGGGGAGCTGTTTTTT. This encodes CASSGDRAVTGELFF.

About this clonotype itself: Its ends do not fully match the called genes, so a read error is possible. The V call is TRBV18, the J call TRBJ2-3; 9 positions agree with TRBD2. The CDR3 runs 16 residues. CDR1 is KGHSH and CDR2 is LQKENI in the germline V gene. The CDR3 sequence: CAGSPVAGVSTDTQYF. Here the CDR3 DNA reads TGTGCCGGCTCACCCGTAGCGGGGGTGTCCACAGATACGCAGTATTTT.

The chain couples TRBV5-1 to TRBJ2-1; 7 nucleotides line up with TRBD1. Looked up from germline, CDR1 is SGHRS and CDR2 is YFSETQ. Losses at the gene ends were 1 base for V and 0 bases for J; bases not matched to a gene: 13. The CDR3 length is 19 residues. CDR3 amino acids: CASSLSYGGRGYSYNEQFF. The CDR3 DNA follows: TGCGCCAGCAGCTTGAGTTATGGGGGCAGGGGGTACTCCTACAATGAGCAGTTCTTC.